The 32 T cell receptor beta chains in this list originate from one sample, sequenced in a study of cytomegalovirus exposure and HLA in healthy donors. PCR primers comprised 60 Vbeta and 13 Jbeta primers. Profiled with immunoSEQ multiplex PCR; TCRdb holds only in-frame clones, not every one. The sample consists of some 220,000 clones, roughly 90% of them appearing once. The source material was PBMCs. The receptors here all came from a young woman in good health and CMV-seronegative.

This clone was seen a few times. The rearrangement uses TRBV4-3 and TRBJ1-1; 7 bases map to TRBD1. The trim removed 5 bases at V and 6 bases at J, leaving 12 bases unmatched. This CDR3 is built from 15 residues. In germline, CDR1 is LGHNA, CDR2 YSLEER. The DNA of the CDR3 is TGCGCCAGCAGCAACGTGACAGGGATTACCGCTGAAGCTTTCTTT. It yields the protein CASSNVTGITAEAFF.

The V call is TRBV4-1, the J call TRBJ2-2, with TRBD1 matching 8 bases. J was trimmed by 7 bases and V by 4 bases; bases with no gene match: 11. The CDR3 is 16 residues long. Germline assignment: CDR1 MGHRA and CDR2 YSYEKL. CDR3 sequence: CASSLRGQGADGELFF. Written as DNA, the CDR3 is TGCGCCAGCAGCCTACGAGGGCAGGGGGCCGACGGGGAGCTGTTTTTT.

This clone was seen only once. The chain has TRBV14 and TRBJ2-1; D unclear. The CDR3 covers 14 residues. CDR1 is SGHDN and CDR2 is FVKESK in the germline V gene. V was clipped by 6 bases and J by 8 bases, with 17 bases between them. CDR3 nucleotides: TGTGCCAGCAGTTTTAAAACCAGGCAGGATGAGCAGTTCTTC. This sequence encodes CASSFKTRQDEQFF.

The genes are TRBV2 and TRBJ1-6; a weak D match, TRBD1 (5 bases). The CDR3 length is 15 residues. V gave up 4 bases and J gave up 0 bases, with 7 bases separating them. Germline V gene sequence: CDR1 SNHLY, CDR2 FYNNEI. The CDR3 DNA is TGTGCCAGCAGTGGACAGAGCTCCTATAATTCACCCCTCCACTTT. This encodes CASSGQSSYNSPLHF.

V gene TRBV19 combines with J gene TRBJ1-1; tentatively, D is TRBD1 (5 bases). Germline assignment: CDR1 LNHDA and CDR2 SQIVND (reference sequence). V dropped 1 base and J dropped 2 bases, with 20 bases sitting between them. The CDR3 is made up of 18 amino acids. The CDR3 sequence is CASSIGKLTAHLNTEAFF. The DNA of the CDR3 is TGTGCCAGTAGTATAGGGAAACTGACAGCTCATCTAAACACTGAAGCTTTCTTT.

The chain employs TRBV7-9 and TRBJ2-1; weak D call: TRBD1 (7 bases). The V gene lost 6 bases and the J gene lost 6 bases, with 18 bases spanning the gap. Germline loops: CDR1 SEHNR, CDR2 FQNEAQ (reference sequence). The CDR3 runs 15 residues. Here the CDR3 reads CASSKGGGILNEQFF. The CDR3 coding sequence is TGTGCCAGCAGTAAAGGGGGCGGGATACTCAATGAGCAGTTCTTC.

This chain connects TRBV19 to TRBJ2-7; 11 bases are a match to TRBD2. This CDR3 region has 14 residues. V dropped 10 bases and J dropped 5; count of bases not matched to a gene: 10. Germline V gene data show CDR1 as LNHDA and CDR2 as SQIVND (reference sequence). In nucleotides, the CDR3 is TGTGCCACCCGAAGACTAGCGGGAACGAACGAGCAGTACTTC. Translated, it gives CATRRLAGTNEQYF.

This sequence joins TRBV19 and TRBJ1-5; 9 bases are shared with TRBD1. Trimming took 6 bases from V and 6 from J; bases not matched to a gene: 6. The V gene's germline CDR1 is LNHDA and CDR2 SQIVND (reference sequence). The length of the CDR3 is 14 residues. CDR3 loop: CASRKTGGFQPQHF. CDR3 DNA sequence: TGTGCCAGTAGAAAAACAGGGGGCTTTCAGCCCCAGCATTTT. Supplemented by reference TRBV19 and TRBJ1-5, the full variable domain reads DGGITQSPKYLFRKEGQNVTLSCEQNLNHDAMYWYRQDPGQGLRLIYYSQIVNDFQKGDIAEGYSVSREKKESFPLTVTSAQKNPTAFYLCASRKTGGFQPQHFGDGTRLSIL.

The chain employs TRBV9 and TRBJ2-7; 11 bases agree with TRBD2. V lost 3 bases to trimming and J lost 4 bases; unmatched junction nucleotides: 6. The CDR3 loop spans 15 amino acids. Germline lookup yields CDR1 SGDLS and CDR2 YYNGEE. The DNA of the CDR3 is TGTGCCAGCAGCGCGAATAGCGGGGGGGCGTACGAGCAGTACTTC. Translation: CASSANSGGAYEQYF.

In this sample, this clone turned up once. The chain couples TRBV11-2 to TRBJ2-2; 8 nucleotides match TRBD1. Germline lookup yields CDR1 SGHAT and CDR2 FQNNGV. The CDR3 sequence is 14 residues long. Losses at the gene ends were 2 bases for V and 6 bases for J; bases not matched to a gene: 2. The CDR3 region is CASSLIQGAGELFF. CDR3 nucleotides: TGTGCCAGCAGCTTAATACAGGGGGCCGGGGAGCTGTTTTTT. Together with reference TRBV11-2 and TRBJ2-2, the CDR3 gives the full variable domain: EAGVAQSPRYKIIEKRQSVAFWCNPISGHATLYWYQQILGQGPKLLIQFQNNGVVDDSQLPKDRFSAERLKGVDSTLKIQPAKLEDSAVYLCASSLIQGAGELFFGEGSRLTVL.

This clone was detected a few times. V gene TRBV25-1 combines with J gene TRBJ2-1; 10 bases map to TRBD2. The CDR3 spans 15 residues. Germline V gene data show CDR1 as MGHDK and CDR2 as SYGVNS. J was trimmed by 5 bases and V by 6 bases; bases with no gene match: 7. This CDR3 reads CASRKSGGANNEQFF. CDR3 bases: TGTGCCAGCAGGAAAAGCGGGGGGGCTAACAATGAGCAGTTCTTC.

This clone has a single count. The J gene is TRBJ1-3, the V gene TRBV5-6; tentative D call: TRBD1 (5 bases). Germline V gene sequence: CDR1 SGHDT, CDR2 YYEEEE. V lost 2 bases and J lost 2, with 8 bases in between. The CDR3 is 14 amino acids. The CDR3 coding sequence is TGTGCCAGCAGCTTCTCAGGGACTGGAAACACCATATATTTT. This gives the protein CASSFSGTGNTIYF. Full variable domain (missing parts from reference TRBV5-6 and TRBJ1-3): DAGVTQSPTHLIKTRGQQVTLRCSPKSGHDTVSWYQQALGQGPQFIFQYYEEEERQRGNFPDRFSGHQFPNYSSELNVNALLLGDSALYLCASSFSGTGNTIYFGEGSWLTVV.

CDR3 DNA: TGTGCCAGCAGCTACCTCCGGTTAATGGGACAGGGATCCTATAGCAATCAGCCCCAGCATTTT. Translating it yields CASSYLRLMGQGSYSNQPQHF. This chain connects TRBV7-8 to TRBJ1-5; 9 bases align to TRBD1. Germline loops: CDR1 SGHVS, CDR2 FQNEAQ. CDR3 length equals 21 residues. After removal of 4 bases from V and 0 bases from J, the junction contained 19 bases not matched to a gene.

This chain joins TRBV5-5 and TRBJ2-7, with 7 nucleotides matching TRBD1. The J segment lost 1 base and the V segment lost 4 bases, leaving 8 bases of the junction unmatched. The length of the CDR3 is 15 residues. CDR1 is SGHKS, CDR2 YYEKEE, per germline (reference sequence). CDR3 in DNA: TGTGCCAGCAGCAGAACAGGGGTGACATCCTACGAGCAGTACTTC. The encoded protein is CASSRTGVTSYEQYF.

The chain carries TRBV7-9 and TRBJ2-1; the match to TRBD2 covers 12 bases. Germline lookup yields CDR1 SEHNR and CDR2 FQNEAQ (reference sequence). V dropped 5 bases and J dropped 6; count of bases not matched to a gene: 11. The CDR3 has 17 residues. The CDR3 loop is CASSGRATSGSTNEQFF. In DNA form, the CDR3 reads TGTGCCAGCAGCGGTAGGGCGACTAGCGGGAGTACCAATGAGCAGTTCTTC.

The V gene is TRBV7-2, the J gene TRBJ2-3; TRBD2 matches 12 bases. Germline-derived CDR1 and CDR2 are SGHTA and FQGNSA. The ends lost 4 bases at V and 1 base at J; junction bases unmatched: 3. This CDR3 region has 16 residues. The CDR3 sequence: CASSSLAGGRTDTQYF. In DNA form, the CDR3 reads TGTGCCAGCAGCTCACTAGCGGGGGGACGCACAGATACGCAGTATTTT.

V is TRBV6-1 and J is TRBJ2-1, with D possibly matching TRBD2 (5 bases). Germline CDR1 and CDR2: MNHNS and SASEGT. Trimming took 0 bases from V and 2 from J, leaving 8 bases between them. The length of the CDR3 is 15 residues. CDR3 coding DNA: TGTGCCAGCAGTGAAGCGGCACTAGCCTACAATGAGCAGTTCTTC. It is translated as CASSEAALAYNEQFF.

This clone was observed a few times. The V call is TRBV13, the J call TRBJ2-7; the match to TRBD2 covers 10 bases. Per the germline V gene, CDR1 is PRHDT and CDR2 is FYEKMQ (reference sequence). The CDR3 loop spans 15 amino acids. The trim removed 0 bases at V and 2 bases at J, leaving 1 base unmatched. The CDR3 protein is CASSLGAGGAYEQYF. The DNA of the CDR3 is TGTGCCAGCAGCTTAGGAGCGGGAGGGGCCTACGAGCAGTACTTC.

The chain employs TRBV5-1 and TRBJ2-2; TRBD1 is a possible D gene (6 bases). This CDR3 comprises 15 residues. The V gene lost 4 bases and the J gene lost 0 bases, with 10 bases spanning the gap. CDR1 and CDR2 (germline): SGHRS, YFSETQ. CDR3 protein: CASSQTGPNTGELFF. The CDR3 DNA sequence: TGCGCCAGCAGCCAGACAGGACCGAACACCGGGGAGCTGTTTTTT.

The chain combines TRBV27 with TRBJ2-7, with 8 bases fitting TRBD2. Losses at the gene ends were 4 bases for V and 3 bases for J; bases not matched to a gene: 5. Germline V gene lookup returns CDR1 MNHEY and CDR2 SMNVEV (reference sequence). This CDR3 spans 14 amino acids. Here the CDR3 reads CASSSLAGLYEQYF. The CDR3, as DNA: TGTGCCAGCAGTTCCCTAGCGGGCCTCTACGAGCAGTACTTC.

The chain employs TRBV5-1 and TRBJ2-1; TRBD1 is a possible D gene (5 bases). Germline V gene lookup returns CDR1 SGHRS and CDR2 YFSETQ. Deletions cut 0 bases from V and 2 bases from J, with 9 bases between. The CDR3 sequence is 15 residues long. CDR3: CASSLAPGTYNEQFF. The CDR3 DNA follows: TGCGCCAGCAGCTTGGCCCCAGGGACCTACAATGAGCAGTTCTTC.

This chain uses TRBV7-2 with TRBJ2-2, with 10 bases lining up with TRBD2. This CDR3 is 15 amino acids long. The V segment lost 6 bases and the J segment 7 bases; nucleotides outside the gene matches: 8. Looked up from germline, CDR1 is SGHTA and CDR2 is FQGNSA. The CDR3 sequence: CASRQSGGEHGELFF. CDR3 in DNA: TGTGCCAGCAGGCAGAGCGGGGGGGAACACGGGGAGCTGTTTTTT. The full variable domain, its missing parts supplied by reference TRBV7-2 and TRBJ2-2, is GAGVSQSPSNKVTEKGKDVELRCDPISGHTALYWYRQSLGQGLEFLIYFQGNSAPDKSGLPSDRFSAERTGGSVSTLTIQRTQQEDSAVYLCASRQSGGEHGELFFGEGSRLTVL.

The CDR3 is CASSERDRFFAKYEQYF. In DNA form, the CDR3 reads TGTGCCAGCAGCGAACGGGACAGGTTCTTTGCAAAATACGAGCAGTACTTC. V is TRBV7-7 and J is TRBJ2-7; TRBD1 aligns across 8 bases. The germline V gene encodes CDR1 SSHAT and CDR2 FNYEAQ (reference sequence). CDR3 size: 17 residues. Losses at the gene ends were 5 bases for V and 4 bases for J; bases not matched to a gene: 16.

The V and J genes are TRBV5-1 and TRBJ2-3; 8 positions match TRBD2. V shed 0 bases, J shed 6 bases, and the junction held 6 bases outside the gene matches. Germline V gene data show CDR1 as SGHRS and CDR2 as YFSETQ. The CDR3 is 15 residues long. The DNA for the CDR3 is TGCGCCAGCAGCTTGGAGAGCGGGAGATGGGATACGCAGTATTTT. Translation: CASSLESGRWDTQYF.

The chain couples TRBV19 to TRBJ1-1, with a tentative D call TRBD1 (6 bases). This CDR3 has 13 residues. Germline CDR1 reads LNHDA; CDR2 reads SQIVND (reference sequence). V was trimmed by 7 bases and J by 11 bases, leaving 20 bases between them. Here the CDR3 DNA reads TGTGCCAGTACTAATTTACTACAGGGACACGCTTTCTTT. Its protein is CASTNLLQGHAFF.

The CDR3 bases are TGTGCCATCAGTGAAAACACAATTCTGACAGGGCGGACCCACAATGAGCAGTTCTTC. Protein product: CAISENTILTGRTHNEQFF. The chain combines TRBV10-3 with TRBJ2-1; 7 nucleotides align to TRBD1. The CDR3 spans 19 residues. The ends lost 3 bases at V and 5 bases at J; junction bases unmatched: 19. From germline, CDR1 is ENHRY and CDR2 SYGVKD.

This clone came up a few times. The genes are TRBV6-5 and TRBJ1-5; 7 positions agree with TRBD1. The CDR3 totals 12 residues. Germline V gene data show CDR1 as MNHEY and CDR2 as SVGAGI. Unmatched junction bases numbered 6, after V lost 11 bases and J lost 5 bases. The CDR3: CAAGTVYQPQHF. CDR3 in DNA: TGTGCCGCGGGGACAGTGTATCAGCCCCAGCATTTT.

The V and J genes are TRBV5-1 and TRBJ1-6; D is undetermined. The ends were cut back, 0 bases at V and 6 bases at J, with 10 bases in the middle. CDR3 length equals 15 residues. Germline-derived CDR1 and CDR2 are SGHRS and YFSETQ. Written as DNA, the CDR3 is TGCGCCAGCAGCTTGGCCAGGACTGCTAATTCACCCCTCCACTTT. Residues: CASSLARTANSPLHF.

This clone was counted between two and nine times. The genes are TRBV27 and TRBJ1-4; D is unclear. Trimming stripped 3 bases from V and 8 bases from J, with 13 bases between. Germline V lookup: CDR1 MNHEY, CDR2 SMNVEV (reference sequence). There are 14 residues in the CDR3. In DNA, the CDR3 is TGTGCCAGCAGTTTGATCGGGGTACGAGAAAAACTGTTTTTT. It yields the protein CASSLIGVREKLFF.

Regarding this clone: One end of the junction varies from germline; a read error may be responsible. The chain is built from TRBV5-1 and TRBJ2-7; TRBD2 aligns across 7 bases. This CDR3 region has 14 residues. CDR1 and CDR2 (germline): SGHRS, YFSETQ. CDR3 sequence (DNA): TGCGCCAGCAGCTTGGAAGCGGGGTCCTCCGAGCAGTACTTC. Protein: CASSLEAGSSEQYF.

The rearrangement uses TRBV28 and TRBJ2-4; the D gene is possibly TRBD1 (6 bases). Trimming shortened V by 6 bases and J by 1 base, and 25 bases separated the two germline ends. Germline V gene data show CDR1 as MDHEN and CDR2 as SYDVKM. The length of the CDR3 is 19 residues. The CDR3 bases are TGTGCCAGCAGCGGAACCACCAACTACAGGGTTTTGGCCAAAAACATTCAGTACTTC. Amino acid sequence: CASSGTTNYRVLAKNIQYF.

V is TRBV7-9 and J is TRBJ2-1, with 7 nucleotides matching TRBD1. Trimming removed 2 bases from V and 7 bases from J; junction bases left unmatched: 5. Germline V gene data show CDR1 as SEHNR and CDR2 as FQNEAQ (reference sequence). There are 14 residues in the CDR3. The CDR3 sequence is CASSLRAGGNEQFF. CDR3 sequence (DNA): TGTGCCAGCAGCTTAAGGGCAGGGGGTAATGAGCAGTTCTTC.